The clone carrying this T cell receptor beta chain has a count of ten or more. Antigen: not known. From RNA transcripts, TCR beta CDR3 regions were amplified. TCR CDR3 underwent first-round RT-PCR with the HTBI primer set. Each CDR3 protein gets one entry after TCRdb re-called the multiplex PCR reads with MiXCR. The repertoire holds about 720,000 distinct CDR3 sequences, 18% seen once, with approximately 15% in the top ten. The CDR3 loop spans 11 amino acids. Germline CDR1 DFQATT, CDR2 SNEGSKA (reference sequence). With 8 bases clipped from V and 5 bases from J, the junction kept 4 bases outside the gene matches. The sample comes from a study of T cells in Graves' hyperthyroidism and ophthalmopathy. Subjects aged 18 to 65 presented with newly diagnosed hyperthyroidism of less than 2 months' duration. Study conclusions and caveats: A median approximately 6.5 months before onset, the model predicted ophthalmopathy. Most thyroid clonotypes with frequency above 0.001 were detected in blood.

Sequencing was performed on blood. The chain employs TRBV20-1 and TRBJ2-5; the match to TRBD1 covers 8 bases. This TCR was recovered from a woman between 50 and 59 years old with Graves' hyperthyroidism that later progressed to Graves' ophthalmopathy. The CDR3 reads CSTGGRETQYF. CDR3 coding DNA: TGCAGTACAGGGGGTCGGGAGACCCAGTACTTC.